The sequence of this T cell receptor (beta chain) was determined in a study of cytomegalovirus exposure and HLA in healthy donors (dated by TCRdb to between 2016 and 2019). Regarding the study in general: According to an earlier analysis of 587 of the donors, 200 million or so T cells yielded over 90 million unique TCR beta sequences and 250 to 350 Gb of sequence data. Of the 300 to 500 genotyped donors, 81% were placed in the genetic ancestry cluster associated with self-reported Caucasian donors. The aim of the study was to test whether cataloging public T cell receptors could identify signatures of past pathogen exposure. Around 330 gigabases of sequencing data and around 88 million unique TCR sequences made up an early release that covered over 550 HLA-typed donors. Typing coverage differed by locus: A, B, C, DRB1 and DQB1 were typed in roughly 620-630 donors, DQA1 in 522, DPA1 in some 610, and DPB1 in 472. An earlier analysis of around 640 of the donors used high-throughput TCR beta sequencing to judge whether each TCR beta V gene segment behaved as functional or pseudogenic. Every repertoire in the discovery cohort had been generated on one and the same sequencing platform. Using immunosequencing, the study profiled T cell repertoires from 500 to 800 subjects and related those repertoires to cytomegalovirus serostatus. Alongside the repertoire data, information on donor age, sex, ethnicity and CMV serostatus was compiled. Rather than drawing on any new phenotypic data, the later analysis identified candidate immune exposures from TCR beta sequences and the way those sequences occurred across donors. Among 398 genotyped donors of the cohort, an average of approximately 220,000 unique TCR beta nucleotide sequences was sequenced per donor, of which 15% to 20% were non-productive. A later analysis re-analyzed previously published TCR beta repertoires from 500 to 700 donors and added high-resolution HLA genotyping to study TCR occurrence patterns. Several DR-DQ haplotypes were treated as single units for association and clustering because of strong linkage in the cohort. Class I and class II HLA loci were covered by the typing at four-digit resolution. In addition to the first cohort of 666 subjects, a separate validation cohort of approximately 130 different subjects was used. A later genetic analysis used genome-wide SNP genotypes for about 60% of the roughly 700 donors, treating that subset as a discovery cohort. To predict cytomegalovirus infection status, the study combined high-throughput TCR immunosequencing, statistical association of individual TCRs with disease status, and machine learning. Overall study outcomes, separate from this receptor: A further reported finding was that TCR beta sequences accurately predicted the HLA-A and HLA-B alleles for most subjects in the first cohort. According to a later analysis, TCR association rates differed among HLA loci, with DRB1 alleles showing the most associated TCRs and HLA-C alleles showing the fewest. The classifier was reported to diagnose cytomegalovirus status with high specificity and sensitivity in both the original and validation cohorts. This cohort had only TCR beta chains sequenced, and the lack of alpha or paired-chain data limited which features could be detected. According to the authors, the approach could potentially be generalized to other disease states and immunological phenotypes. In a later genetic analysis, fewer N-insertions in productive TCRs were reported among donors in an Asian-associated ancestry cluster than the approximately 670-donor mean. A later analysis found that HLA-associated TCR beta chains were more clonally expanded and had lower generation probabilities than equally common non-associated chains. In vitro tests confirmed that a few of the cytomegalovirus-associated TCR beta chains recognize cytomegalovirus antigens. Most CMV-associated TCR beta chains appeared to be HLA-restricted in a later analysis, and the HLA associations seemed to be driven largely by CMV exposure. Linkage disequilibrium might explain the correlated functional status among segregating V segments, but an unknown experimental factor could not be excluded. HLA typing was unavailable for some donors at each locus, so association tests used only the typed subset. Most TCR sequences were seen in very few donors, while some public TCRs were found in many individuals. A later genetic analysis associated a missense DCLRE1C variant with V-gene and J-gene trimming of TCR beta chains, and an independent cohort replicated the association. Because the 87-base-pair reads could not distinguish some IMGT-functional V segments, including TRBV6-2 and TRBV6-3, those segments were excluded. Strong co-occurrence of HLA alleles, especially DR and DQ, made assigning TCR associations to individual alleles difficult. Because counts were too low, seventeen rarely observed V segments, including chromosome 9 orphons, were left out of the earlier analysis of some 640 of the donors. In the study, around 160 TCR beta chains were listed as associated with cytomegalovirus. Several of the top co-occurrence clusters appeared to be linked to parvovirus B19, influenza, CMV and Epstein-Barr virus, according to a later analysis. Immune exposure information for the cohort was limited to CMV serostatus. In an earlier analysis of over 550 of the donors, most TCR beta V segments were observed in productive rearrangements about 90% or about 30% of the time, broadly matching IMGT annotations. Presence/absence analyses assumed roughly uniform sequencing depth across donors, an assumption that may not hold. A later analysis associated 15,000 or so TCR beta sequences with specific HLA alleles at a false discovery rate of 0.05. A group of highly shared sequence variants was considered likely to be a technical artifact of the sequencing pipeline.

For this clone: Its antigen is not yet known. No qualities accompany the bases; no much larger clone lies one base away.

Reading from cysteine to phenylalanine, the CDR3 counts 14 amino acids. Here the CDR3 DNA is all that survives: 42 bases in frame from base 1. V lost 7 bases and J lost 5 bases; the stretch between them is 17 bases long. The CDR1 and CDR2 encoded by the germline V gene are SNHLY and FYNNEI. The cohort was made up of approximately 670 healthy bone marrow donors. At the time of sampling, every cohort member was nominally healthy, though immune exposures that went unrecorded were likely present. The donor was CMV seronegative and belonged to the group of around 350 seronegative cohort members. Each donor provided a peripheral blood sample, and peripheral blood mononuclear cells were used for TCR beta sequencing. Genomic DNA was extracted from the blood cell samples with the Qiagen DNeasy Blood Extraction Kit. The library was produced with the immunoSEQ multiplex PCR assay. For the multiplex PCR, a mixture combining 60 forward primers for TCR Vbeta segments and 13 reverse primers for TCR Jbeta segments was used. The CDR3 region of rearranged TCR beta genes was amplified from genomic DNA with a multiplex PCR assay. On the Illumina HiSeq System, the amplified TCR beta libraries were sequenced as 87-base-pair reads. The original methods were these. In a later analysis, tens of millions of unique TCR beta chains were counted across the 500 to 850 repertoires, and roughly 11 million of these chains were shared by at least two donors. Raw reads were error-corrected and collapsed into unique sequences by a nearest-neighbor algorithm in which closely related sequences were merged to remove PCR and sequencing errors. Alignment of CDR3 sequences to IMGT reference sequences was used to assign V, D and J gene segments. For a sequence to be retained, at least a six-nucleotide match to both a V gene segment and a J gene segment was required. A rearrangement counted as productive if the CDR3 had no stop codons and remained in frame with V and J, and every other rearrangement counted as non-productive. CDR3 was defined by IMGT convention, running from the second conserved V-encoded cysteine to the conserved J-encoded phenylalanine. Sequences without an unambiguous match to a single V gene segment were excluded from the earlier analysis of approximately 560 of the donors. An earlier analysis of approximately 590 of the donors called V segments functional above 56.7% productive rearrangements and segregating when the between-donor standard deviation exceeded 5%. A statistical classification framework was built for diagnosing cytomegalovirus status from the catalog of TCR beta chain sequences. In a later analysis, V and J genes were assigned by comparing TCR nucleotide sequences against IMGT/GENE-DB human TR gene sequences. A later analysis assigned CDR3 sequences and most-parsimonious VDJ recombination scenarios with the TCRdist pipeline. In a later analysis, each TCR beta chain was defined by its CDR3 amino acid sequence together with its V-gene family, and reads lacking a unique V-gene family were excluded. As a way to deal with suspected cross-contamination and a sequencing artifact, a later analysis dropped approximately 570 nucleotide sequences that were highly shared and had low generation probability. In a later analysis, a clonal expansion index was calculated for each public chain from normalized within-repertoire ranks of inferred template counts. Generation probabilities in a later analysis came from a VDJ recombination model fitted to out-of-frame rearrangements, and those results were checked against IGoR. Hypergeometric tests were used in a later analysis to score TCR-TCR, TCR-HLA and TCR-CMV co-occurrence, with a repertoire-size bias correction applied to the TCR pairs. False discovery rates were estimated in a later analysis by permuting HLA or CMV assignments 20 times. In a later analysis, co-occurring TCRs were grouped with DBSCAN, and TCRdist sequence similarity was added when clustering was performed within HLA-allele-positive subsets. Co-occurrence clustering excluded repertoires with fewer than 30,000 or more than 120,000 public chains, plus five with anomalous nucleotide sharing. TCRdb took this table from immuneACCESS and kept in-frame rearrangements with V and J called. Such tables lack part of the clones; where checked against another copy, unresolved V genes explain under half of the gap, and the rest is unexplained. V and J calls and clone size are as listed in that table; D and trimming were resolved from the DNA. This sample comprises more than 90,000 clones, roughly 70% of them detected only once. The ten largest clones represent 2.5% to 3% of the sample.

This sequence was found in a man aged 45-65 years in good health and CMV-seronegative. Recombination connected TRBV2 to TRBJ2-5; the D segment could be TRBD2, given 5 matching bases. The sample taken for sequencing was PBMCs. CDR3 sequence: CASNGAARWETQYF. In nucleotides, the sequence is TGTGCCAGCAATGGAGCGGCCAGGTGGGAGACCCAGTACTTC.